This T cell receptor beta chain was captured in a study of blood T cells in healthy people across ages. CDR3 length equals 15 residues. The V gene's germline CDR1 is SNHLY and CDR2 FYNNEI. The V segment lost 6 bases and the J segment 8 bases; nucleotides outside the gene matches: 8. Next came a second PCR, run for about 6 to 12 cycles, which used a sample-barcoded 5' primer along with a J-beta primer mix. Each single sample gave us at least 2.5 million CDR3-containing paired-end reads. TCRdb itself ran the 5' RACE reads through MiXCR, one entry per CDR3 protein. In the table there are fewer than 950,000 distinct CDR3 sequences, around 34% of which are singletons. It was ten milliliters of peripheral blood that were drawn from each donor.

V usage is TRBV2 and J usage is TRBJ1-4, with TRBD1 identical over 11 bases. The TCR was taken from a man aged 18 to 29 in good health. Material for sequencing was blood. Here the CDR3 DNA reads TGTGCCAGCAGCCGCGGGACAGGGGGTCGAGAAAAACTGTTTTTT. Encoded protein: CASSRGTGGREKLFF. The full variable domain, in which reference TRBV2 and TRBJ1-4 provide the parts outside the CDR3, is EPEVTQTPSHQVTQMGQEVILRCVPISNHLYFYWYRQILGQKVEFLVSFYNNEISEKSEIFDDQFSVERPDGSNFTLKIRSTKLEDSAMYFCASSRGTGGREKLFFGSGTQLSVL.